This entry lists 21 T cell receptor beta chains sequenced from one sample in a study of T-cell reconstitution after alpha-beta-depleted transplantation in children. Unique molecular identifiers were incorporated into the prepared TCRbeta library. TCRdb re-called the PCR reads through MiXCR, storing one row per CDR3 protein. The sample yields about 610,000 distinct CDR3 sequences, 8% to 11% seen once. The source was PBMCs from the stem cell graft donor, collected from the stem cell graft. The receptors here all came from a human donor who donated a stem cell graft to a child with acute myeloid leukemia.

This clonotype was counted only a few times. In nucleotides, the CDR3 is TGTGCTAGTGGTTTGGTATCGCGCGGAGCCTACAATGAGCAGTTCTTC. It is translated as CASGLVSRGAYNEQFF. This chain joins TRBV12-5 and TRBJ2-1; D is unclear. The CDR3 has 16 amino acids. V was clipped by 0 bases and J by 2 bases, with 11 bases between them. Germline V gene lookup returns CDR1 LGHNT and CDR2 FRNRAP.

The CDR3 reads CASTTAASYNEQFF. CDR3 DNA sequence: TGTGCCTCGACGACAGCCGCCTCCTACAATGAGCAGTTCTTC. This chain connects TRBV30 to TRBJ2-1, with D possibly matching TRBD1 (5 bases). Germline V lookup: CDR1 GTSNPN, CDR2 SVGIG (reference sequence). Trimming shortened V by 7 bases and J by 0 bases, and 13 bases separated the two germline ends. This CDR3 region has 14 residues.

The chain has TRBV7-9 and TRBJ2-7; possible D gene TRBD1, 5 bases. Germline V lookup: CDR1 SEHNR, CDR2 FQNEAQ (reference sequence). The CDR3 has 14 residues. V was clipped by 5 bases and J by 0 bases, with 11 bases between them. The CDR3 DNA reads as TGTGCCAGCAGCCCCGGACACTTCTCCTACGAGCAGTACTTC. Its translation is CASSPGHFSYEQYF.

This chain connects TRBV5-5 to TRBJ2-1, with D perhaps TRBD2 (5 bases). The germline V and J ends were trimmed by 4 bases and 3 bases, with 17 bases remaining between them. Germline V gene data show CDR1 as SGHKS and CDR2 as YYEKEE (reference sequence). The CDR3 runs to 16 residues. The CDR3 sequence is CASSLAGGSDYNEQFF. The CDR3 DNA is TGTGCCAGCAGCCTGGCCGGTGGTAGCGACTACAATGAGCAGTTCTTC.

There are many counts of this clonotype. The chain has TRBV2 and TRBJ2-7, with D perhaps given as TRBD1 or TRBD2 (6 bases each). The CDR3 is 12 amino acids. V shed 6 bases and J shed 7 bases, with 13 bases lying between them. Germline loops: CDR1 SNHLY, CDR2 FYNNEI. CDR3 coding DNA: TGTGCCAGCAGACAGGGAGGAAATGAGCAGTACTTC. Protein product: CASRQGGNEQYF.

The CDR3 sequence is CASSVGTTNTEAFF. CDR3 coding DNA: TGTGCCAGCTCAGTAGGGACAACGAACACTGAAGCTTTCTTT. The J gene is TRBJ1-1, the V gene TRBV18; the D gene is possibly TRBD1 (6 bases). CDR3 length: 14 amino acids. Between the trimmed V and J ends, which lost 5 bases and 1 base, there was a span of 11 bases. Germline assignment: CDR1 KGHSH and CDR2 LQKENI. Complete variable domain (other parts from reference TRBV18 and TRBJ1-1): NAGVMQNPRHLVRRRGQEARLRCSPMKGHSHVYWYRQLPEEGLKFMVYLQKENIIDESGMPKERFSAEFPKEGPSILRIQQVVRGDSAAYFCASSVGTTNTEAFFGQGTRLTVV.

The V gene is TRBV20-1, the J gene TRBJ2-3; D uncertain. The V end was cut by 0 bases, the J end by 2 bases, with 9 bases between. Germline lookup yields CDR1 DFQATT and CDR2 SNEGSKA (reference sequence). This CDR3 spans 14 amino acids. For the CDR3, the DNA is TGCAGTGCTAGAGATCCCACAGACACAGATACGCAGTATTTT. Translation: CSARDPTDTDTQYF.

Of note for this clonotype: This may stem from a read error, because a much larger clone lies one nucleotide away. The chain couples TRBV6-1 to TRBJ2-1, with no clear D. CDR1 MNHNS and CDR2 SASEGT come from the germline V gene. The CDR3 covers 14 residues. V lost 6 bases and J lost 0, with 9 bases in between. Here the CDR3 DNA reads TGTGCCAGCAGCGTCCCGAGCTCCTACAATGAGCAGTTCTTC. This sequence encodes CASSVPSSYNEQFF.

The rearrangement links TRBV2 to TRBJ2-2; tentatively, D is TRBD1 (6 bases). There are 13 residues in the CDR3. CDR1 and CDR2 from the germline V gene are SNHLY and FYNNEI. Between the trimmed V and J ends, which lost 3 bases and 10 bases, there was a span of 12 bases. Here the CDR3 reads CASSETGSAELFF. In DNA, the CDR3 is TGTGCCAGCAGTGAGACAGGTAGTGCGGAGCTGTTTTTT.

This chain joins TRBV6-2 or TRBV6-3 and TRBJ2-7; 10 bases fit TRBD1. Germline V lookup: CDR1 MNHEY, CDR2 SVGEGT. V trimming: 2 bases; J trimming: 5 bases; junction bases outside the gene matches: 3. This CDR3 spans 14 amino acids. The CDR3 protein is CASSYGTGDNEQYF. The CDR3 DNA reads as TGTGCCAGCAGTTACGGGACAGGGGACAACGAGCAGTACTTC.

This clonotype appeared a few times. The genes are TRBV24-1 and TRBJ2-7, with TRBD2 as a possible D gene (5 bases). Germline-derived CDR1 and CDR2 are KGHDR and SFDVKD. This CDR3 has 15 residues. Trimming cost V 9 bases and J 0 bases, with 17 bases left between them. The CDR3 reads CATAPTSGSSYEQYF. The CDR3 bases are TGTGCCACCGCACCGACAAGCGGTAGCTCCTACGAGCAGTACTTC.

In this sample, this clonotype turned up many times. The chain recombines TRBV5-1 with TRBJ1-1, with a weak D call TRBD1 (6 bases). The germline V gene encodes CDR1 SGHRS and CDR2 YFSETQ. V lost 1 base and J lost 0, with 13 bases in between. There are 16 residues in the CDR3. CDR3 coding DNA: TGCGCCAGCAGCTTGAGTTCAGGGGCCCTGAACACTGAAGCTTTCTTT. The encoded protein is CASSLSSGALNTEAFF. The variable domain in full, with the rest retrieved from reference TRBV5-1 and TRBJ1-1, is KAGVTQTPRYLIKTRGQQVTLSCSPISGHRSVSWYQQTPGQGLQFLFEYFSETQRNKGNFPGRFSGRQFSNSRSEMNVSTLELGDSALYLCASSLSSGALNTEAFFGQGTRLTVV.

This clonotype was observed at least ten times. The rearrangement uses TRBV12-3 or TRBV12-4 and TRBJ2-1; perhaps TRBD2 as D (5 bases). V dropped 6 bases and J dropped 4 bases, with 13 bases sitting between them. This CDR3 has 14 amino acids. Here the CDR3 DNA reads TGTGCCAGCAGACCCCCTACTAGGTACAATGAGCAGTTCTTC. Protein sequence: CASRPPTRYNEQFF.

The gene calls are TRBV5-1 and TRBJ2-5; TRBD1 matches at 7 bases. V shed 4 bases, J shed 7 bases, and the junction held 13 bases outside the gene matches. The CDR3 covers 15 residues. Germline CDR1 and CDR2: SGHRS and YFSETQ. The CDR3 nucleotides are TGCGCCAGCAGCCACCTCGGACAGGCCGAGGGGACCCAGTACTTC. Encoded protein: CASSHLGQAEGTQYF.

The rearrangement joins TRBV19 to TRBJ2-1, with 8 bases lining up with TRBD2. V lost 7 bases to trimming and J lost 10 bases; unmatched junction nucleotides: 12. The CDR3 is 14 residues long. Germline V gene lookup returns CDR1 LNHDA and CDR2 SQIVND (reference sequence). Here the CDR3 DNA reads TGTGCCAGTACTCCGGCCTTTGCGGGAGGCGAGCAGTTCTTC. Amino acid sequence: CASTPAFAGGEQFF.

This clonotype was observed at least ten times. The rearrangement uses TRBV20-1 and TRBJ1-5; no reliable D call. The CDR3 runs to 12 residues. From germline, CDR1 is DFQATT and CDR2 SNEGSKA (reference sequence). Trimming stripped 6 bases from V and 6 bases from J, with 12 bases between. CDR3 sequence reads: CSASFGSQPQHF. The CDR3 DNA reads as TGCAGTGCGTCTTTTGGGAGTCAGCCCCAGCATTTT.

The chain employs TRBV3-1 and TRBJ2-3; 7 bases agree with TRBD2. The germline CDR1 and CDR2 sequences are LGHDT and YNNKEL (reference sequence). The V gene end was trimmed by 1 base and the J gene end by 5 bases; junction bases not matched to a gene: 18. This CDR3 comprises 19 residues. The CDR3 DNA reads as TGTGCCAGCAGCCAAGGATTCGGGGGAGCGGGACCCTTAGGAGATACGCAGTATTTT. Its translation: CASSQGFGGAGPLGDTQYF.

The CDR3 DNA sequence: TGTGCCAGCAGCCGAAGTCGCGACAGGCGAACCTACGAGCAGTACTTC. This encodes CASSRSRDRRTYEQYF. This rearrangement joins TRBV5-7 to TRBJ2-7, with D possibly being TRBD1 (6 bases). TRBV5-7 qualifies as an ORF whose function is uncertain. The CDR3 is 16 residues long. Trimming took off 4 bases at V and 2 bases at J, with 19 bases between the two ends.

The rearrangement links TRBV7-3 to TRBJ2-3, with D maybe TRBD1 (6 bases). The CDR3 loop spans 14 amino acids. Between the trimmed V and J ends, which lost 1 base and 3 bases, there was a span of 8 bases. The germline CDR1 and CDR2 sequences are SGHTA and FQGTGA. DNA for the CDR3: TGTGCCAGCAGCTTAATGGGGGCAACAGATACGCAGTATTTT. It yields the protein CASSLMGATDTQYF.

The gene calls are TRBV20-1 and TRBJ1-6, with a tentative D call TRBD1 (6 bases). Trimming took off 5 bases at V and 0 bases at J, with 17 bases between the two ends. There are 17 residues in the CDR3. In germline, CDR1 is DFQATT, CDR2 SNEGSKA (reference sequence). The CDR3 DNA reads TGCAGTGCTGTAACAGGGTTTTTAAGCTCCTATAATTCACCCCTCCACTTT. This translates into CSAVTGFLSSYNSPLHF.

This clonotype has ten or more counts. This chain joins TRBV12-3 or TRBV12-4 and TRBJ1-2, with a possible D match to TRBD1 (5 bases). V gave up 5 bases and J gave up 5 bases, with 21 bases separating them. CDR3 length: 16 residues. CDR3: CASSMWDRGRGYGYTF. In nucleotides, the CDR3 is TGTGCCAGCAGTATGTGGGACCGCGGAAGAGGATATGGCTACACCTTC.